This is a list of T cell receptor beta chains from one sample in a study of metastatic and nonmetastatic thyroid tumors. TCRdb recomputed clones from the PCR reads via MiXCR. The sample includes 30,000 to 45,000 clones, around a fifth seen only once; the top ten take 18%. Specimen: blood. Every receptor here comes from a female donor with papillary thyroid cancer or a benign thyroid nodule (not recorded which). Some clones in this sample may be carry-over from other donors' samples. Each CDR3 is given with its conserved first and last residue. The D gene is left open where the match is weak. Clone sizes are given selectively: once, few, many, or a class where the clone is expanded.

d_call: TRBD1; j_call: TRBJ1-2; v_call: TRBV29-1; cdr3_length: 15; clone_size: few; cdr3_aa: CSAGTGARSNYGYTF; cdr3_nt: TGCAGCGCCGGGACAGGGGCGCGATCTAACTATGGCTACACCTTC
d_call: -; j_call: TRBJ2-7; v_call: TRBV20-1; cdr3_length: 14; clone_size: -; cdr3_aa: CSATGWGSAYDQYF; cdr3_nt: TGTAGTGCTACCGGTTGGGGGAGCGCGTACGATCAGTACTTC
d_call: TRBD2; j_call: TRBJ2-1; v_call: TRBV6-1; cdr3_length: 13; clone_size: few; cdr3_aa: CASGSGSGNEKFF; cdr3_nt: TGTGCCAGCGGTAGCGGGAGTGGGAATGAGAAGTTCTTC
d_call: -; j_call: TRBJ1-5; v_call: TRBV29-1; cdr3_length: 14; clone_size: many; cdr3_aa: CSVGGESLNQPQHF; cdr3_nt: TGCAGCGTTGGGGGGGAGAGCCTCAATCAGCCCCAGCATTTT
d_call: TRBD1; j_call: TRBJ2-7; v_call: TRBV20-1; cdr3_length: 14; clone_size: many; cdr3_aa: CSARGRQGSYEQYF; cdr3_nt: TGCAGTGCTAGAGGCCGACAGGGTTCCTACGAGCAGTACTTC
d_call: -; j_call: TRBJ1-1; v_call: TRBV10-3; cdr3_length: 12; clone_size: many; cdr3_aa: CAISSRETEAFF; cdr3_nt: TGTGCCATCTCCAGTAGAGAGACTGAAGCTTTCTTT
d_call: TRBD2; j_call: TRBJ2-1; v_call: TRBV20-1; cdr3_length: 14; clone_size: -; cdr3_aa: CSANSGSGYNDHFF; cdr3_nt: TGCAGTGCTAATAGCGGGAGTGGCTACAATGATCATTTCTTC
d_call: -; j_call: TRBJ1-4; v_call: TRBV5-5; cdr3_length: 14; clone_size: many; cdr3_aa: CASSFGEVDEKLFF; cdr3_nt: TGTGCCAGCAGCTTTGGGGAGGTCGATGAAAAACTGTTTTTT
d_call: -; j_call: TRBJ1-1; v_call: TRBV4-1; cdr3_length: 16; clone_size: -; cdr3_aa: CASSQDPVGVDTEAFF; cdr3_nt: TGCGCCAGCAGCCAAGACCCCGTAGGGGTCGACACTGAAGCTTTCTTT
d_call: -; j_call: TRBJ2-7; v_call: TRBV4-1; cdr3_length: 11; clone_size: -; cdr3_aa: CASSHESEQYF; cdr3_nt: TGCGCCAGCAGCCATGAGAGCGAGCAGTACTTC
d_call: -; j_call: TRBJ2-7; v_call: TRBV9; cdr3_length: 13; clone_size: -; cdr3_aa: CASTPLDCGEQYF; cdr3_nt: TGTGCCAGCACCCCTTTGGACTGCGGAGAGCAGTACTTC
d_call: -; j_call: TRBJ1-2; v_call: TRBV19; cdr3_length: 12; clone_size: many; cdr3_aa: CASRTRGHGYTF; cdr3_nt: TGTGCCAGTAGGACCAGGGGCCATGGCTACACCTTC
d_call: TRBD2; j_call: TRBJ2-1; v_call: TRBV7-2; cdr3_length: 15; clone_size: -; cdr3_aa: CASSPYRDPGGEQFF; cdr3_nt: TGTGCCAGCAGCCCGTACCGGGACCCGGGAGGGGAGCAGTTCTTC
d_call: -; j_call: TRBJ1-5; v_call: TRBV2; cdr3_length: 15; clone_size: many; cdr3_aa: CASTWSPSGNQPQHF; cdr3_nt: TGTGCCAGCACCTGGAGTCCCAGTGGCAATCAGCCCCAGCATTTT
d_call: -; j_call: TRBJ2-3; v_call: TRBV7-4; cdr3_length: 19; clone_size: many; cdr3_aa: CATYRGLGQAGGKNDTQYF; cdr3_nt: TGTGCCACTTATCGGGGCCTCGGGCAGGCTGGCGGCAAAAACGATACGCAGTATTTT
d_call: -; j_call: TRBJ2-1; v_call: TRBV2; cdr3_length: 12; clone_size: few; cdr3_aa: CASGLRRDEQFF; cdr3_nt: TGTGCCAGCGGTTTGAGACGCGATGAGCAGTTCTTC
d_call: -; j_call: TRBJ1-2; v_call: TRBV12-3/TRBV12-4; cdr3_length: 13; clone_size: few; cdr3_aa: CASSLGLGYGYTF; cdr3_nt: TGTGCCAGCAGTTTAGGCTTGGGGTATGGCTACACCTTC
d_call: -; j_call: TRBJ1-6; v_call: TRBV19; cdr3_length: 16; clone_size: -; cdr3_aa: CASSIRRAPGNSPLHF; cdr3_nt: TGTGCCAGTAGTATACGGAGGGCCCCCGGGAATTCACCCCTCCACTTT
d_call: -; j_call: TRBJ2-7; v_call: TRBV28; cdr3_length: 13; clone_size: medium-sized; cdr3_aa: CASSPALGNQQYF; cdr3_nt: TGTGCCAGCAGCCCCGCACTAGGGAACCAGCAGTACTTC
d_call: -; j_call: TRBJ1-2; v_call: TRBV12-3/TRBV12-4; cdr3_length: 12; clone_size: few; cdr3_aa: CASSFGGDGYTF; cdr3_nt: TGTGCCAGCAGTTTCGGGGGTGATGGCTACACCTTC
d_call: -; j_call: TRBJ2-5; v_call: TRBV12-3/TRBV12-4; cdr3_length: 17; clone_size: -; cdr3_aa: CASSLGGQVPRGETQYF; cdr3_nt: TGTGCCAGCAGTCTAGGGGGTCAGGTCCCACGGGGAGAGACCCAGTACTTC
d_call: TRBD2; j_call: TRBJ2-6; v_call: TRBV28; cdr3_length: 18; clone_size: many; cdr3_aa: CASSLRGGLASGANVLTF; cdr3_nt: TGTGCCAGCAGTTTAAGGGGGGGACTAGCGTCGGGGGCCAACGTCCTGACTTTC
d_call: TRBD2; j_call: TRBJ2-7; v_call: TRBV12-3/TRBV12-4; cdr3_length: 13; clone_size: many; cdr3_aa: CASSWGGSYEQYF; cdr3_nt: TGTGCCAGCAGTTGGGGGGGGTCCTACGAGCAGTACTTC
d_call: -; j_call: TRBJ2-5; v_call: TRBV4-1; cdr3_length: 15; clone_size: many; cdr3_aa: CASSQDEGQGGVQYF; cdr3_nt: TGCGCCAGCAGCCAAGATGAGGGTCAAGGGGGAGTCCAGTACTTC
d_call: -; j_call: TRBJ2-5; v_call: TRBV24-1; cdr3_length: 14; clone_size: many; cdr3_aa: CATSGTMSEETQYF; cdr3_nt: TGTGCCACCAGTGGGACCATGTCAGAAGAGACCCAGTACTTC
d_call: -; j_call: TRBJ2-7; v_call: TRBV20-1; cdr3_length: 15; clone_size: -; cdr3_aa: CSARDSSGDWHEQYF; cdr3_nt: TGCAGTGCTAGAGATTCTAGTGGTGATTGGCACGAGCAGTACTTC
d_call: TRBD2; j_call: TRBJ2-5; v_call: TRBV19; cdr3_length: 17; clone_size: once; cdr3_aa: CASSIKRGSGSQDTQYF; cdr3_nt: TGTGCCAGTAGTATTAAAAGGGGTAGCGGGAGTCAAGATACCCAGTACTTC
d_call: -; j_call: TRBJ1-1; v_call: TRBV7-2; cdr3_length: 13; clone_size: many; cdr3_aa: CASSLLGGTEAFF; cdr3_nt: TGTGCCAGCAGCTTATTGGGGGGCACTGAAGCTTTCTTT
d_call: -; j_call: TRBJ2-5; v_call: TRBV20-1; cdr3_length: 14; clone_size: many; cdr3_aa: CSATPGTHQETQYF; cdr3_nt: TGCAGTGCTACTCCAGGGACCCACCAAGAGACCCAGTACTTC
d_call: TRBD1; j_call: TRBJ1-2; v_call: TRBV4-3; cdr3_length: 16; clone_size: many; cdr3_aa: CASSQVPIQGAKGYTF; cdr3_nt: TGCGCCAGCAGCCAAGTCCCTATCCAGGGGGCTAAGGGCTACACCTTC
d_call: TRBD1; j_call: TRBJ1-4; v_call: TRBV11-1; cdr3_length: 16; clone_size: once; cdr3_aa: CASSVRDRAANEKLFF; cdr3_nt: TGTGCCAGCAGCGTACGGGACAGGGCCGCTAATGAAAAACTGTTTTTT
d_call: -; j_call: TRBJ1-1; v_call: TRBV30; cdr3_length: 15; clone_size: many; cdr3_aa: CAWSVGSPLRTEAFF; cdr3_nt: TGTGCCTGGAGTGTGGGCAGTCCATTACGAACTGAAGCTTTCTTT
d_call: -; j_call: TRBJ2-7; v_call: TRBV27; cdr3_length: 14; clone_size: -; cdr3_aa: CASSPTERDYEQYF; cdr3_nt: TGTGCCAGCAGCCCAACGGAGAGAGACTACGAGCAGTACTTC
d_call: TRBD1; j_call: TRBJ2-6; v_call: TRBV5-4; cdr3_length: 14; clone_size: many; cdr3_aa: CASSQGAGANVLTF; cdr3_nt: TGTGCCAGCAGCCAGGGGGCGGGGGCCAACGTCCTGACTTTC
d_call: -; j_call: TRBJ2-3; v_call: TRBV7-2; cdr3_length: 13; clone_size: -; cdr3_aa: CASSLGSTDTLYF; cdr3_nt: TGTGCCAGCAGCTTAGGTAGCACAGATACTCTGTATTTT
d_call: -; j_call: TRBJ2-6; v_call: TRBV27; cdr3_length: 14; clone_size: few; cdr3_aa: CASSLGSWANVLTF; cdr3_nt: TGTGCCAGCAGTTTAGGGTCTTGGGCCAACGTCCTTACTTTC
d_call: TRBD2; j_call: TRBJ2-3; v_call: TRBV20-1; cdr3_length: 17; clone_size: many; cdr3_aa: CSARDRTSGRQADTQYF; cdr3_nt: TGCAGTGCTAGAGATAGGACTAGCGGGAGGCAGGCAGATACGCAGTATTTT
d_call: -; j_call: TRBJ2-1; v_call: TRBV28; cdr3_length: 13; clone_size: many; cdr3_aa: CASSLGGPNEQFF; cdr3_nt: TGTGCCAGCAGTTTGGGGGGACCCAATGAGCAGTTCTTC
d_call: -; j_call: TRBJ2-1; v_call: TRBV4-1; cdr3_length: 16; clone_size: many; cdr3_aa: CASSQERGGSYNEQFF; cdr3_nt: TGCGCCAGCAGCCAAGAAAGGGGGGGTTCCTACAATGAGCAGTTCTTC
d_call: -; j_call: TRBJ2-7; v_call: TRBV12-3/TRBV12-4; cdr3_length: 14; clone_size: few; cdr3_aa: CASSWGGYSYEQYF; cdr3_nt: TGTGCCAGTAGTTGGGGAGGATACTCCTACGAGCAGTACTTC
d_call: -; j_call: TRBJ2-2; v_call: TRBV6-2/TRBV6-3; cdr3_length: 13; clone_size: few; cdr3_aa: CASSYRYTGELFF; cdr3_nt: TGCGCCAGCAGTTATCGGTACACCGGGGAGCTGTTTTTT
d_call: TRBD1; j_call: TRBJ1-4; v_call: TRBV14; cdr3_length: 14; clone_size: many; cdr3_aa: CASSQWTGEGKLFF; cdr3_nt: TGTGCCAGCAGCCAATGGACAGGGGAGGGAAAACTGTTTTTT
d_call: -; j_call: TRBJ1-2; v_call: TRBV7-2; cdr3_length: 13; clone_size: many; cdr3_aa: CASSLGLYYGYTF; cdr3_nt: TGTGCCAGCAGCTTGGGACTCTACTATGGCTACACCTTC
d_call: -; j_call: TRBJ2-2; v_call: TRBV20-1; cdr3_length: 16; clone_size: many; cdr3_aa: CSARARIKAAYGELFF; cdr3_nt: TGCAGTGCTAGAGCACGCATCAAAGCCGCTTACGGGGAGCTGTTTTTT
d_call: TRBD1; j_call: TRBJ2-5; v_call: TRBV12-3/TRBV12-4; cdr3_length: 14; clone_size: many; cdr3_aa: CASSLDRGGETQYF; cdr3_nt: TGTGCCAGCAGCCTAGACAGGGGCGGGGAGACCCAGTACTTC
d_call: -; j_call: TRBJ2-7; v_call: TRBV27; cdr3_length: 14; clone_size: many; cdr3_aa: CASSWDGPTYEQYF; cdr3_nt: TGTGCCAGCAGTTGGGACGGTCCAACCTACGAGCAGTACTTC
d_call: TRBD2; j_call: TRBJ2-6; v_call: TRBV10-3; cdr3_length: 18; clone_size: many; cdr3_aa: CAISGGTSGVGGANVLTF; cdr3_nt: TGTGCCATCAGTGGTGGGACTAGCGGGGTGGGTGGGGCCAACGTCCTGACTTTC
d_call: TRBD1; j_call: TRBJ2-1; v_call: TRBV30; cdr3_length: 12; clone_size: -; cdr3_aa: CAWSPGGKEQFF; cdr3_nt: TGTGCCTGGAGTCCAGGGGGCAAAGAGCAGTTCTTC
d_call: -; j_call: TRBJ2-1; v_call: TRBV11-2; cdr3_length: 16; clone_size: -; cdr3_aa: CASSTYQRLVRNEQFF; cdr3_nt: TGTGCCAGCAGCACCTATCAGAGACTAGTTAGGAATGAGCAGTTCTTC
d_call: TRBD2; j_call: TRBJ2-3; v_call: TRBV30; cdr3_length: 15; clone_size: many; cdr3_aa: CAWSLGAGGGDTQYF; cdr3_nt: TGTGCCTGGAGCTTAGGAGCGGGAGGTGGGGATACGCAGTATTTT
d_call: TRBD2; j_call: TRBJ2-7; v_call: TRBV28; cdr3_length: 15; clone_size: few; cdr3_aa: CASNTTSGSSCEQYF; cdr3_nt: TGTGCCAGCAACACGACTAGCGGGAGCTCCTGCGAGCAGTACTTC
d_call: -; j_call: TRBJ2-7; v_call: TRBV28; cdr3_length: 15; clone_size: medium-sized; cdr3_aa: CASSPWGAGSREQYF; cdr3_nt: TGTGCCAGCAGCCCTTGGGGGGCAGGGTCGCGAGAGCAGTACTTC
d_call: TRBD2; j_call: TRBJ2-3; v_call: TRBV20-1; cdr3_length: 13; clone_size: many; cdr3_aa: CRDGTSGSDTQYF; cdr3_nt: TGCAGAGACGGGACTAGCGGGAGTGATACGCAGTATTTT
d_call: TRBD2; j_call: TRBJ2-3; v_call: TRBV25-1; cdr3_length: 15; clone_size: many; cdr3_aa: CASSLRLAATDTQYF; cdr3_nt: TGTGCCAGCAGCCTTCGACTAGCGGCCACAGATACGCAGTATTTT
d_call: -; j_call: TRBJ2-7; v_call: TRBV2; cdr3_length: 14; clone_size: -; cdr3_aa: CASSEQGSSGEQYF; cdr3_nt: TGTGCCAGCAGTGAACAGGGCAGCTCGGGAGAGCAGTACTTC